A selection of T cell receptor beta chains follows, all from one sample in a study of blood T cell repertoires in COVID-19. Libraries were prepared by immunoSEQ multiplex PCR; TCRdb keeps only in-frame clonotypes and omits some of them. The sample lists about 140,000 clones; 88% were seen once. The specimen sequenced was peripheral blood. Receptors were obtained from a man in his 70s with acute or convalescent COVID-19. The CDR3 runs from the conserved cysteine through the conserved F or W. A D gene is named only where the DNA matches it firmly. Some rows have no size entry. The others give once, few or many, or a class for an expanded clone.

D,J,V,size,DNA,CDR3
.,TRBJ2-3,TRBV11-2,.,TGTGCCAGCAGCTTGCGCCTTAGCACAGATACGCAGTATTTT,CASSLRLSTDTQYF
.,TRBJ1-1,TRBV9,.,TGTGCCAGCAGCGTAGCCGATACTATACATCTTGAAGCTTTCTTT,CASSVADTIHLEAFF
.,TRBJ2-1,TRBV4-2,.,TGTGCCAGCAACCAAGTAGGGGTCTCCTACAATGAGCAGTTCTTC,CASNQVGVSYNEQFF
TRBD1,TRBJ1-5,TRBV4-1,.,TGCGCCAGCAGCCAGGGCGGGACAGGGTTGCAGCCCCAGCATTTT,CASSQGGTGLQPQHF
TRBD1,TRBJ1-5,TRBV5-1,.,TGCGCCAGCAGCCCGGTGGCAGGACAGGATCAGCCCCAGCATTTT,CASSPVAGQDQPQHF
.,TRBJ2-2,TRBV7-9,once,TGTGCCAGCAGCTTAGTAAGGGGATTGAACACCGGGGAGCTGTTTTTT,CASSLVRGLNTGELFF
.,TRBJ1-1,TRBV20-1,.,TGCAGTGCTGCACCGGGTCCCTCGTCTTTCTTT,CSAAPGPSSFF
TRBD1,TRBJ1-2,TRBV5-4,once,TGTGCCAGCAGGGCCGGGACAGAGGGTGGCTACACCTTC,CASRAGTEGGYTF
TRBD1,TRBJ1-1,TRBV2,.,TGTGCCAGCAGACAAAATACAGGGGAGGTAGCTTTCTTT,CASRQNTGEVAFF
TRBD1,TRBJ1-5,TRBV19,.,TGTGCCAGTAGTACCGGGACAGGGAGTAATCAGCCCCAGCATTTT,CASSTGTGSNQPQHF
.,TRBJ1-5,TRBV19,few,TGTGCCAGCTCTCTTTCCAATCAGCCCCAGCATTTT,CASSLSNQPQHF
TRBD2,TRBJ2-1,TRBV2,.,TGTGCCAGCAGTGCGTGGACTAGCGGCCACAATGAGCAGTTCTTC,CASSAWTSGHNEQFF
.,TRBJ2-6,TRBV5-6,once,TGTGCCAGCAGCTTCGGTTCCTCCGGGGCCAACGTCCTGACTTTC,CASSFGSSGANVLTF
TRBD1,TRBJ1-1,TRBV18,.,TGTGCCAGCTCACCGAGGGACAGGGGGCGAGGTAACACTGAAGCTTTCTTT,CASSPRDRGRGNTEAFF
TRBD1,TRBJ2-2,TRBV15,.,TGTGCCACCAGCAGCGGACAGGGAACCGGGGAGCTGTTTTTT,CATSSGQGTGELFF